Described below is a single TCR beta chain sequence and its context. Its antigen is as yet unknown. The data originate from a study of cytomegalovirus exposure and HLA in healthy donors. Study in general: HLA-typed donors were the source of approximately 80 million unique TCRs held in an early data release. Study outcomes and limitations: The number of N-insertions in an Asian-associated ancestry cluster was reportedly below the roughly 620-donor mean in a later analysis. Later analysis associated a missense DCLRE1C variant with TCR beta V- and J-gene trimming.

The CDR3 is 17 amino acids. V was pared by 3 bases and J by 0 bases, with 4 bases of the junction left unmatched. Germline lookup yields CDR1 SGHTA and CDR2 FQGNSA. Primers included in the PCR were 60 Vbeta and 13 Jbeta primers. Only in-frame clones appear in the TCRdb table, and some are missing; sequencing was by immunoSEQ multiplex PCR. This sample yields 95,000 to 150,000 clones, of which over 65% are seen a single time; around 20% belongs to the top ten. V gene TRBV7-2 combines with J gene TRBJ1-3; 11 nucleotides agree with TRBD1. Sequenced sample: PBMCs. This clonotype was obtained from a man between 18 and 29 years old in good health and CMV-seropositive. The CDR3 reads CASSFTGTGGSGNTIYF. The CDR3, as DNA: TGTGCCAGCAGCTTCACCGGGACAGGGGGCTCTGGAAACACCATATATTTT.